The TCR beta chain described here comes from a study of T cells in Graves' hyperthyroidism and ophthalmopathy. Overall study findings and caveats: The blood repertoire included most of the expanded thyroid clonotypes above 0.001.

Uncontrolled infection, other autoimmune disease, pregnancy or lactation disqualified patients from enrolment. Comment on this clonotype: What it recognizes is unknown. At one boundary the junction diverges from the germline segment, which might be a read error.

The germline V gene has CDR1 ENHRY and CDR2 SYGVKD. The CDR3 is 17 amino acids. RNA transcripts were the template for amplifying TCR beta CDR3 regions. HTBI primers were used for first-round RT-PCR of the TCR CDR3. TCRdb reanalysed the multiplex PCR reads using MiXCR and keeps one entry per CDR3 protein. The table records 500,000 to 800,000 distinct CDR3 sequences, about 45% of them present only once. The genes are TRBV10-3 and TRBJ1-1; perhaps TRBD1 as D (6 bases). The sample was peripheral blood or thyroid tissue (not recorded which). The clonotype was recovered from an adult man with Graves' disease, either hyperthyroidism or ophthalmopathy (not recorded which). CDR3 nucleotides: TGTGCCAGCAGTGAGCTCGACAGGAGCCGGGGGAACACTGAAGCTTTCTTT. It codes for CASSELDRSRGNTEAFF.